Below are 21 T cell receptor beta chains sequenced from a single sample in a study of T cells in Graves' hyperthyroidism and ophthalmopathy. Authors of the study amplified TCR beta CDR3 regions from RNA transcripts. The HTBI primer set drove a first-round RT-PCR of the TCR CDR3. TCRdb ran MiXCR on the multiplex PCR reads and lists one entry per CDR3 protein. In the table there are hundreds of thousands of distinct CDR3 sequences, roughly 20% of which are singletons. Sequenced sample: blood. The receptor source for this set is a man aged 30-40 years with Graves' ophthalmopathy.

The table lists this clonotype with a count of one. V usage is TRBV6-1 and J usage is TRBJ2-7; unclear D gene. The V gene's germline CDR1 is MNHNS and CDR2 SASEGT. CDR3 length: 15 amino acids. V gave up 5 bases and J gave up 9 bases, with 23 bases separating them. CDR3 nucleotide sequence: TGTGCCAGCAGTTCCCCCCGGACCGGGCTAGGCGGGCAGTACTTC. Protein: CASSSPRTGLGGQYF.

This clonotype has at least ten counts. The rearrangement uses TRBV11-2 and TRBJ2-7, with D possibly TRBD1 on 6 matching bases. Germline V gene sequence: CDR1 SGHAT, CDR2 FQNNGV. The CDR3 consists of 15 residues. V was trimmed by 0 bases and J by 1 base, leaving 10 bases between them. As DNA, the CDR3 is TGTGCCAGCAGCTTAGAGGGGGCCCCGTCCTACGAGCAGTACTTC. This translates into CASSLEGAPSYEQYF. Combining the CDR3 with reference TRBV11-2 and TRBJ2-7 gives the whole variable domain EAGVAQSPRYKIIEKRQSVAFWCNPISGHATLYWYQQILGQGPKLLIQFQNNGVVDDSQLPKDRFSAERLKGVDSTLKIQPAKLEDSAVYLCASSLEGAPSYEQYFGPGTRLTVT.

The CDR3 region is CASSYPSPQGIDGYTF. In nucleotides, the CDR3 is TGTGCCAGCAGTTATCCCTCCCCTCAGGGGATCGATGGCTACACCTTC. The gene calls are TRBV6-7 and TRBJ1-2; D possibly corresponds to TRBD1 (6 bases). TRBV6-7 has ORF status, its function being uncertain. V was shortened by 3 bases and J by 6 bases, with 20 bases between the two germline ends. The CDR3 spans 16 residues.

This clonotype was seen a few times. The rearrangement uses TRBV20-1 and TRBJ2-1; 12 bases line up with TRBD2. V shed 6 bases and J 8 bases; nucleotides not matched to a gene: 11. This CDR3 is 15 amino acids long. CDR1 DFQATT and CDR2 SNEGSKA come from the germline V gene (reference sequence). The CDR3 coding sequence is TGCAGTGCGAGCCCGACTAGCGGGAGACTTCATGAGCAGTTCTTC. This gives the protein CSASPTSGRLHEQFF.

Only a few counts were recorded for this clonotype. This rearrangement joins TRBV19 to TRBJ1-5, with 8 bases identical to TRBD1. This CDR3 has 15 amino acids. CDR1 LNHDA and CDR2 SQIVND come from the germline V gene (reference sequence). V trimming: 3 bases; J trimming: 3 bases; junction bases outside the gene matches: 4. CDR3 residues: CASSIAGGYNQPQHF. CDR3 in DNA: TGTGCCAGTAGTATCGCAGGGGGCTACAATCAGCCCCAGCATTTT.

This clonotype showed up just a few times. The chain carries TRBV3-1 and TRBJ1-2; no firm D call. Trimming left V 3 bases short and J 4 bases short, with 18 bases between. CDR1 is LGHDT and CDR2 is YNNKEL in the germline V gene (reference sequence). CDR3 size: 16 residues. CDR3: CASSQGGGRVFYGYTF. In nucleotides, the CDR3 is TGTGCCAGCAGCCAGGGAGGAGGGCGCGTATTCTATGGCTACACCTTC.

The rearrangement links TRBV7-6 to TRBJ1-4, with 7 bases aligning to TRBD1. From germline, CDR1 is SGHVS and CDR2 FNYEAQ. The CDR3 spans 16 residues. V lost 4 bases to trimming and J lost 5 bases; unmatched junction nucleotides: 10. The CDR3, as DNA: TGTGCCAGCAGCTCCTTGGATAGGACAGGAAATGAAAAACTGTTTTTT. The encoded protein is CASSSLDRTGNEKLFF. The full variable domain, with the rest looked up from reference TRBV7-6 and TRBJ1-4, is GAGVSQSPRYKVTKRGQDVALRCDPISGHVSLYWYRQALGQGPEFLTYFNYEAQQDKSGLPNDRFSAERPEGSISTLTIQRTEQRDSAMYRCASSSLDRTGNEKLFFGSGTQLSVL.

This clonotype has more than one count but fewer than ten. The chain has TRBV28 and TRBJ1-3; 7 bases line up with TRBD1. Germline trimming cut 3 bases from V and 7 bases from J; bases unmatched to any gene: 6. Germline V CDR1 and CDR2: MDHEN, SYDVKM. The CDR3 runs to 14 residues. This CDR3 reads CASSFLTGRNTIYF. The CDR3 bases are TGTGCCAGCAGTTTCCTGACAGGGAGGAACACCATATATTTT.

This clonotype was found a few times. The V call is TRBV6-2 or TRBV6-3, the J call TRBJ1-5, with unresolved D. Germline V lookup: CDR1 MNHEY, CDR2 SVGEGT. Trimming shortened V by 5 bases and J by 2 bases, and 10 bases separated the two germline ends. There are 14 residues in the CDR3. Here the CDR3 DNA reads TGTGCCAGCAGTGGGGAAGCAGGCAATCAGCCCCAGCATTTT. This codes for CASSGEAGNQPQHF.

The table lists this clonotype with a few counts. The V and J genes are TRBV20-1 and TRBJ2-3; 12 bases map to TRBD2. The germline V gene has CDR1 DFQATT and CDR2 SNEGSKA (reference sequence). CDR3 length equals 17 residues. Germline trimming cut 1 base from V and 3 bases from J; bases unmatched to any gene: 8. The CDR3 sequence: CSARGPTSGRRTDTQYF. DNA of the CDR3: TGCAGTGCTAGAGGCCCCACTAGCGGGAGGAGGACAGATACGCAGTATTTT.

This clonotype was seen ten or more times. The V and J genes are TRBV15 and TRBJ1-5; tentative D call: TRBD1 (5 bases). V lost 0 bases and J lost 3, with 9 bases in between. From germline, CDR1 is LNHNV and CDR2 YYDKDF (reference sequence). The CDR3 contains 15 residues. CDR3 sequence (DNA): TGTGCCACCAGCAGAGATAAGGGGTACAATCAGCCCCAGCATTTT. Translation gives CATSRDKGYNQPQHF.

This clonotype was counted ten times or more. This rearrangement joins TRBV28 to TRBJ1-3, with D uncertain. CDR1 MDHEN and CDR2 SYDVKM come from the germline V gene. The ends were cut back, 5 bases at V and 0 bases at J, with 11 bases in the middle. There are 15 residues in the CDR3. The chain's CDR3 is CASSRVVSSGNTIYF. The CDR3 bases are TGTGCCAGCAGTAGGGTCGTGAGCTCTGGAAACACCATATATTTT.

This clonotype has a count of ten or more. V and J are TRBV11-2 and TRBJ2-1; 12 bases line up with TRBD2. The junction had 9 bases not matched to a gene; V was cut back by 3 bases and J by 0 bases. There are 19 residues in the CDR3. CDR1 SGHAT and CDR2 FQNNGV come from the germline V gene. In DNA, the CDR3 is TGTGCCAGCAGCTTCTGGCCTAGCGGGAGGGGGAGCTCCTACAATGAGCAGTTCTTC. This sequence encodes CASSFWPSGRGSSYNEQFF.

The gene calls are TRBV20-1 and TRBJ1-2; D possibly corresponds to TRBD1 (5 bases). Germline V CDR1 and CDR2: DFQATT, SNEGSKA (reference sequence). The length of the CDR3 is 14 residues. Trimming left V 0 bases short and J 2 bases short, with 10 bases between. The CDR3 region is CSAREHRMNYGYTF. CDR3 coding DNA: TGCAGTGCTAGAGAACACAGGATGAACTATGGCTACACCTTC.

Only a few counts were recorded for this clonotype. This chain links TRBV12-5 with TRBJ2-1, with TRBD2 matching over 12 bases. V shed 0 bases and J 10 bases; nucleotides not matched to a gene: 7. This CDR3 has 16 amino acids. Germline lookup yields CDR1 LGHNT and CDR2 FRNRAP. CDR3 loop: CASGLVSSGRAGEQFF. As DNA, the CDR3 is TGTGCTAGTGGTTTGGTGTCTAGCGGGAGGGCCGGGGAGCAGTTCTTC.

This clonotype has a handful of counts. This chain joins TRBV30 and TRBJ1-2; D remains ambiguous. In germline, CDR1 is GTSNPN, CDR2 SVGIG (reference sequence). Between the trimmed V and J ends, which lost 0 bases and 5 bases, there was a span of 7 bases. The CDR3 spans 12 residues. The CDR3 region is CAWSVQGYGYTF. In DNA, the CDR3 is TGTGCCTGGAGTGTACAAGGGTATGGCTACACCTTC.

Regarding this clonotype: This may stem from a read error, because a much larger clone lies one nucleotide away. The genes are TRBV28 and TRBJ2-3; the match to TRBD2 covers 7 bases. Germline trimming cut 3 bases from V and 2 bases from J; bases unmatched to any gene: 5. Germline V CDR1 and CDR2: MDHEN, SYDVKM. CDR3 length: 15 residues. CDR3 nucleotide sequence: TGTGCCAGCAGTTTGGTCCTAGCGGTCACAGATACGCAGTATTTT. Translating gives CASSLVLAVTDTQYF.

The rearrangement joins TRBV20-1 to TRBJ1-3; D remains unclear. The CDR3 is 13 residues long. V was clipped by 6 bases and J by 4 bases, with 13 bases between them. The V gene's germline CDR1 is DFQATT and CDR2 SNEGSKA (reference sequence). The CDR3 spells CSAHQRSGNTIYF. CDR3 nucleotide sequence: TGCAGTGCCCACCAAAGATCAGGAAACACCATATATTTT.

The chain combines TRBV29-1 with TRBJ2-1; 9 bases map to TRBD2. V trimming: 5 bases; J trimming: 4 bases; junction bases outside the gene matches: 6. Germline V lookup: CDR1 SQVTM, CDR2 ANQGSEA. The CDR3 is made up of 14 amino acids. The DNA for the CDR3 is TGCAGCGTTTACCGGACTAGCGCATACAATGAGCAGTTCTTC. Protein: CSVYRTSAYNEQFF.

This clonotype was counted between two and nine times. This rearrangement joins TRBV20-1 to TRBJ2-2; D uncertain. This CDR3 spans 13 amino acids. Trimming took 0 bases from V and 1 from J, leaving 3 bases between them. Germline lookup yields CDR1 DFQATT and CDR2 SNEGSKA (reference sequence). This CDR3 reads CSARDLNTGELFF. The CDR3 bases are TGCAGTGCTAGAGATCTGAACACCGGGGAGCTGTTTTTT.

The chain is built from TRBV28 and TRBJ2-2; the D call may be TRBD1 or TRBD2 (6 bases each). The CDR3 length is 18 residues. The germline V gene has CDR1 MDHEN and CDR2 SYDVKM. The V and J ends lost 3 bases and 4 bases respectively, with 21 bases between them. As DNA, the CDR3 is TGTGCCAGCAGTTTCTTTTTTTACCGGGGGCGGGGCACCGGGGAGCTGTTTTTT. Translating gives CASSFFFYRGRGTGELFF.